This TCR beta chain appears in the sequencing data of a study of T-cell reconstitution after alpha-beta-depleted transplantation in children. Study results and caveats: Where alpha-beta T cells came from about two months after transplant was reportedly several hundred expanded graft clones. Newly made T cells mostly supplied T-cell counts and diversity one year after transplant.

CDR1 SGHTA and CDR2 FQGNSA come from the germline V gene. Trimming took off 1 base at V and 2 bases at J, with 9 bases between the two ends. This CDR3 comprises 15 residues. Unique molecular identifiers were incorporated when the TCRbeta library was constructed. From the PCR reads, TCRdb called clonotypes with MiXCR, one entry per CDR3 protein. The sample has about 130,000 distinct CDR3 sequences; roughly 9% are singletons. On this clonotype: The antigen remains undetermined.

V is TRBV7-2 and J is TRBJ1-3; D gene unclear. This receptor was identified in a girl under three years old who had a stem cell transplant for combined immunodeficiency, so the T cells may come from the graft donor. Sequenced material: PBMCs, mostly from graft donor cells, taken 180 days after TCRalphabeta/CD19-depleted stem cell transplant. The chain's CDR3 is CASSLVWGTGNTIYF. DNA for the CDR3: TGTGCCAGCAGCTTAGTATGGGGAACTGGAAACACCATATATTTT.